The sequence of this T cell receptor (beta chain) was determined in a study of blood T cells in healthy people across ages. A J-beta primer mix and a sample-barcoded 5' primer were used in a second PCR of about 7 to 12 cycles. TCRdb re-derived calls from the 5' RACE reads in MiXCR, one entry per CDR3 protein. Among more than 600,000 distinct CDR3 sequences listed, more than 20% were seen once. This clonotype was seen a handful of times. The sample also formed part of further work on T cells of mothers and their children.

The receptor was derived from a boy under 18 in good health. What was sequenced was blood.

The CDR3 loop is CASSYADGPGLAYPGELFF. In nucleotides, the CDR3 is TGTGCCAGCAGTTACGCCGACGGCCCGGGACTAGCGTACCCCGGGGAGCTGTTTTTT. This rearrangement joins TRBV6-5 to TRBJ2-2; 10 positions agree with TRBD2. The germline gives CDR1 MNHEY, CDR2 SVGAGI. This CDR3 has 19 residues. The trim removed 2 bases at V and 6 bases at J, leaving 15 bases unmatched.